This is a list of T cell receptor beta chains from one sample in a study of T-cell memory formation after mild COVID-19. In TCRdb, the 5' RACE reads were re-called with MiXCR into one record per CDR3 protein. The data hold about 430,000 distinct CDR3 sequences, with roughly 24% observed a single time. What was sequenced was PBMCs or a T cell subset sorted from them (not recorded which). These receptors all come from an adult woman who had mild COVID-19 (a few samples of this study predate the infection). Cell type and time point are not known. CDR3s include the opening cysteine and the closing phenylalanine or tryptophan.

TRBV15	TRBJ1-5	CATSRDKGFQPQHF
TRBV20-1	TRBJ1-1	CSANPYQGAQATEAFF
TRBV7-2	TRBJ2-4	CASSSQVGKNIQYF
TRBV29-1	TRBJ2-1	CSVRGPEQFF
TRBV7-6	TRBJ2-3	CASSEWDGSTDTQYF
TRBV7-2	TRBJ2-3	CASTDRGGPDTQYF
TRBV5-5	TRBJ2-7	CASSSNPDSTYEQYF
TRBV7-9	TRBJ2-2	CASSFNPGTGASGELFF
TRBV5-5	TRBJ2-7	CASSLEWSSYEQYF
TRBV3-1	TRBJ2-7	CASSQSYPKDYEQYF
TRBV7-6	TRBJ2-1	CASSGRGAGGLNEQFF
TRBV27	TRBJ2-4	CASSLQGAGGAKNIQYF
TRBV7-9	TRBJ2-3	CASSSLDRGGADTQYF
TRBV15	TRBJ2-1	CATSRDPTGANEQFF
TRBV15	TRBJ2-7	CATSAHIPGQGNYEQYF
TRBV9	TRBJ2-3	CASSVRSTQRGTDTQYF
TRBV5-1	TRBJ1-1	CASSYTTGGNTEAFF
TRBV7-9	TRBJ2-1	CASSSNEREGRGEQFF
TRBV6-5	TRBJ1-5	CASQGQPNQPQHF
TRBV12-3/TRBV12-4	TRBJ1-5	CASSFGGQQPQHF
TRBV29-1	TRBJ2-3	CSLAGATDTQYF
TRBV10-3	TRBJ1-5	CAISRGPGSDQPQHF
TRBV20-1	TRBJ2-3	CSASGEATDTQYF
TRBV7-9	TRBJ2-2	CASSHRDDQPYTGELFF
TRBV5-5	TRBJ2-7	CASSSWDRGVYEQYF
TRBV12-3/TRBV12-4	TRBJ1-2	CASRPTGDGGYTF
TRBV12-5	TRBJ1-1	CASGLVPSTEAFF
TRBV6-5	TRBJ2-3	CASQGIGTDTQYF
TRBV5-1	TRBJ2-2	CASSRALGVNTGELFF
TRBV2	TRBJ1-1	CASRSRGNTEAFF
TRBV28	TRBJ2-1	CASGPRSTSSYNEQFF
TRBV19	TRBJ2-3	CASSEGGLTDTQYF
TRBV29-1	TRBJ2-3	CSPHTDTQYF
TRBV10-3	TRBJ2-1	CAISDEMRDREFF
TRBV6-2/TRBV6-3	TRBJ2-4	CASSYSGTEVDIQYF
TRBV9	TRBJ2-3	CASSHPLAGGADTQYF
TRBV7-9	TRBJ2-7	CASSLSDRVYEQYF
TRBV30	TRBJ2-3	CAFARLRDTQYF
TRBV4-3	TRBJ1-2	CASSQDLSGIDGYTF
TRBV5-1	TRBJ2-1	CASSLANSYNEQFF
TRBV29-1	TRBJ1-6	CSVGLSDNSPLHF
TRBV12-3/TRBV12-4	TRBJ2-1	CASSFSAGAYNEQFF
TRBV27	TRBJ2-1	CASSLILAGSHNEQFF
TRBV6-6	TRBJ2-7	CASRETGTSYEQYF
TRBV28	TRBJ1-2	CASSSGQGDGYTF
TRBV12-3/TRBV12-4	TRBJ1-2	CASSLLGVSGYTF
TRBV15	TRBJ2-7	CATSREGEGNYYEQYF
TRBV19	TRBJ2-2	CASTPGLAGRTGELFF
TRBV5-1	TRBJ1-6	CASSLDWDVRSPLHF
TRBV6-2/TRBV6-3	TRBJ1-1	CASSSGQILTEAFF
TRBV5-5	TRBJ1-5	CASSPMGGDSSNQPQHF
TRBV7-8	TRBJ1-5	CASSLRGSYSNQPQHF
TRBV12-3/TRBV12-4	TRBJ2-5	CASSNPGQGRQETQYF
TRBV5-1	TRBJ2-3	CASSLGQVSADTQYF
TRBV7-2	TRBJ2-2	CASSLSVGRHAGELFF
TRBV11-3	TRBJ2-7	CASSLASQGYEQYF
TRBV24-1	TRBJ2-7	CATSDGTLGSYEQYF